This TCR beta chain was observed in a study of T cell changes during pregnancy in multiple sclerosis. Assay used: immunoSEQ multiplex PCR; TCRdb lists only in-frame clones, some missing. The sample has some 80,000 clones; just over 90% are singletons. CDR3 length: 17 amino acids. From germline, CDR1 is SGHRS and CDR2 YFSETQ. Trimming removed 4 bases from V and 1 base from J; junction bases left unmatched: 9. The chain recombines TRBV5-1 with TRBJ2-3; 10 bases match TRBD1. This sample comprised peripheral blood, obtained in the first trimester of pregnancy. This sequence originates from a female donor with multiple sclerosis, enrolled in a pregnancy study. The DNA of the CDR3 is TGCGCCAGCAGCCCATCCCGGACAGGGGGAGGCACAGATACGCAGTATTTT. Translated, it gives CASSPSRTGGGTDTQYF. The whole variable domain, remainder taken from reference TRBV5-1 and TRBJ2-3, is KAGVTQTPRYLIKTRGQQVTLSCSPISGHRSVSWYQQTPGQGLQFLFEYFSETQRNKGNFPGRFSGRQFSNSRSEMNVSTLELGDSALYLCASSPSRTGGGTDTQYFGPGTRLTVL.